This is a list of T cell receptor beta chains from one sample in a study of blood T cell repertoires in COVID-19. Profiled with immunoSEQ multiplex PCR; TCRdb holds only in-frame clones, not every one. The table shows around 380,000 clones, with about 89% occurring only once. Sequencing used PBMCs or T cells enriched from blood (not recorded which). These receptors were collected from a young man who had recovered from COVID-19. The CDR3 runs from the conserved cysteine through the conserved F or W. The D gene is left open where the match is weak. Clone size is shown for a subset of rows, as once, few, many or a class of expanded clone.

v_call	cdr3_length	clone_size	d_call	j_call	cdr3_aa	cdr3_nt
TRBV4-1	14	NA	NA	TRBJ1-1	CASSSTLGNTEAFF	TGCGCCAGCAGCTCCACCCTAGGTAACACTGAAGCTTTCTTT
TRBV28	15	NA	NA	TRBJ2-1	CASSFLQGAYNEQFF	TGTGCCAGCAGTTTCCTACAGGGAGCCTACAATGAGCAGTTCTTC
TRBV7-9	14	once	NA	TRBJ1-1	CASSLAPVNTEAFF	TGTGCCAGCAGCCTCGCACCGGTGAACACTGAAGCTTTCTTT
TRBV19	14	once	TRBD2	TRBJ2-7	CASSIPGGTYEQYF	TGTGCCAGTAGTATTCCGGGGGGTACCTACGAGCAGTACTTC
TRBV2	15	once	NA	TRBJ1-5	CASSPRGSSNQPQHF	TGTGCCAGCAGTCCTCGGGGGAGCAGCAATCAGCCCCAGCATTTT
TRBV18	16	NA	NA	TRBJ2-6	CASSPNRGSGANVLTF	TGTGCCAGCTCACCCAATAGGGGATCTGGGGCCAACGTCCTGACTTTC
TRBV30	16	NA	NA	TRBJ1-5	CAWSVTGKDSNQPQHF	TGTGCCTGGAGTGTAACAGGGAAGGATAGCAATCAGCCCCAGCATTTT
TRBV19	13	few	NA	TRBJ1-1	CATTQTLNTEAFF	TGTGCCACAACACAAACCCTGAACACTGAAGCTTTCTTT
TRBV27	14	once	TRBD2	TRBJ2-5	CASSSGLAGETQYF	TGTGCCAGCAGTTCAGGACTAGCTGGGGAGACCCAGTACTTC
TRBV5-4	16	few	NA	TRBJ1-6	CASSLGRGPNNSPLHF	TGTGCCAGCAGCTTGGGTAGGGGCCCTAATAATTCACCCCTCCACTTT
TRBV10-3	17	few	NA	TRBJ2-2	CAISVLAYRDPTGELFF	TGTGCCATCAGTGTCCTGGCCTACCGGGATCCCACCGGGGAGCTGTTTTTT
TRBV4-1	15	NA	NA	TRBJ1-4	CASSQPTTRREKLFF	TGCGCCAGCAGCCAACCTACGACCCGGAGGGAAAAACTGTTTTTT
TRBV5-4	17	NA	TRBD2	TRBJ2-3	CASSPDGLAEATDTQYF	TGTGCCAGCAGCCCGGATGGACTAGCTGAGGCCACAGATACGCAGTATTTT
TRBV11-3	14	NA	TRBD1	TRBJ2-1	CASSLGQGVAEQFF	TGTGCCAGCAGCTTAGGACAGGGGGTAGCTGAGCAGTTCTTC
TRBV5-1	14	NA	NA	TRBJ1-6	CASRDSSYNSPLHF	TGCGCCAGCAGGGACAGTAGCTATAATTCACCCCTCCACTTT
TRBV7-2	14	NA	NA	TRBJ1-1	CASSLDRADTEAFF	TGTGCCAGCAGCTTAGACAGGGCGGACACTGAAGCTTTCTTT
TRBV7-9	15	NA	NA	TRBJ2-7	CASSNQGSSSYEQYF	TGTGCCAGCAGCAACCAGGGCTCCAGCTCCTACGAGCAGTACTTC
TRBV2	16	once	NA	TRBJ1-2	CASRSGPRDGDYGYTF	TGTGCCAGCCGCAGCGGGCCCCGTGATGGGGACTATGGCTACACCTTC
TRBV9	16	NA	NA	TRBJ1-4	CASSVGLYPRNEKLFF	TGTGCCAGCAGCGTAGGCCTCTACCCGCGAAATGAAAAACTGTTTTTT
TRBV15	18	NA	TRBD1	TRBJ1-1	CATSRDVPGYSQGTEAFF	TGTGCCACCAGCAGAGATGTTCCAGGGTACTCACAGGGGACTGAAGCTTTCTTT